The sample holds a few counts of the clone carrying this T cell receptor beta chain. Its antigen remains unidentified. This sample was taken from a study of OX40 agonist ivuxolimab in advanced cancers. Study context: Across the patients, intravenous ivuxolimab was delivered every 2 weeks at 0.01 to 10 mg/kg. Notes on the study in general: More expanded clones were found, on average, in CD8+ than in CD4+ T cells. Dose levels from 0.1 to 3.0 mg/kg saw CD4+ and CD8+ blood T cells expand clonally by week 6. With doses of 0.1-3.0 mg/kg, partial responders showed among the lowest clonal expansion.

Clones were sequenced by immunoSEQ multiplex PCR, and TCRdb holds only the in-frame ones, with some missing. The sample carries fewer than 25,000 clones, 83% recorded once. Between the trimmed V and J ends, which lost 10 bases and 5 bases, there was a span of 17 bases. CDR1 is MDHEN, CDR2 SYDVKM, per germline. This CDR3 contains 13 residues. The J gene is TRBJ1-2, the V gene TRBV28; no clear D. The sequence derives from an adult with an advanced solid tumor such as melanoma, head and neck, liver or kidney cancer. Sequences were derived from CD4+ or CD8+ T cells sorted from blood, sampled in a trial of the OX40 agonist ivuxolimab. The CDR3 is CAILLPAPYGYTF. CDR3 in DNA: TGTGCCATACTCCTCCCCGCGCCTTATGGCTACACCTTC.